Each of the 32 T cell receptor beta chains below was sequenced from the same sample in a study of blood T cell repertoires in COVID-19. Data came from immunoSEQ multiplex PCR; TCRdb stores just in-frame clones and leaves some out. The sample records a few hundred thousand clones, 86% being singletons. Material for sequencing was peripheral blood. Receptors were obtained from a woman aged 70-85 years with COVID-19, enrolled during active disease.

This clone is a singleton in its sample. The chain links TRBV9 to TRBJ1-1, with TRBD1 matching over 7 bases. V shed 4 bases and J 0 bases; nucleotides not matched to a gene: 9. From germline, CDR1 is SGDLS and CDR2 YYNGEE. The CDR3 spans 16 residues. The CDR3: CASSFSPTGVNTEAFF. The CDR3 bases are TGTGCCAGCAGCTTTAGCCCCACAGGGGTGAACACTGAAGCTTTCTTT.

This clone occurred many times. The chain uses TRBV10-1 and TRBJ2-3; 8 bases match TRBD2. Germline-derived CDR1 and CDR2 are WNHNN and SYGVQD (reference sequence). The CDR3 totals 16 residues. V lost 5 bases to trimming and J lost 5 bases; unmatched junction nucleotides: 12. CDR3 DNA sequence: TGCGCCAGCAGTCTCGGGGGGGGCTCCCGAGGAGATACGCAGTATTTT. It translates to CASSLGGGSRGDTQYF.

The V gene is TRBV7-9, the J gene TRBJ1-1, with a possible D match to TRBD1 (6 bases). V was shortened by 2 bases and J by 6 bases, with 16 bases between the two germline ends. The CDR3 is made up of 15 amino acids. From germline, CDR1 is SEHNR and CDR2 FQNEAQ (reference sequence). CDR3 region: CASSLFGDTGSEAFF. In nucleotides, the CDR3 is TGTGCCAGCAGCTTATTTGGGGACACCGGATCTGAAGCTTTCTTT.

This clone was seen a handful of times. This rearrangement joins TRBV23-1 to TRBJ1-1; TRBD1 matches at 11 bases. TRBV23-1 is an open reading frame, and its role is uncertain. The V and J ends lost 1 base and 4 bases, in that order; junction bases with no gene match: 2. The CDR3 runs to 15 residues. The CDR3 nucleotides are TGCGCCAGCAGTCAATGGACAGGGGGCCGCACTGAAGCTTTCTTT. Translation gives CASSQWTGGRTEAFF.

This chain uses TRBV30 with TRBJ2-5; 7 bases line up with TRBD1. Germline values: CDR1 GTSNPN, CDR2 SVGIG (reference sequence). The CDR3 runs 15 residues. V lost 3 bases and J lost 1; bases outside the gene matches: 8. This CDR3 is CAWRLGTEGQETQYF. The CDR3 region has the DNA TGTGCCTGGAGGCTGGGGACAGAAGGCCAAGAGACCCAGTACTTC.

This clone was observed many times. CDR3 residues: CASSFVGLGGNTIYF. The CDR3 DNA follows: TGTGCCAGCAGCTTTGTAGGACTCGGTGGAAACACCATATATTTT. V usage is TRBV7-2 and J usage is TRBJ1-3, with D unclear. Germline assignment: CDR1 SGHTA and CDR2 FQGNSA. The CDR3 runs to 15 residues. Trimming took 3 bases from V and 3 from J, leaving 12 bases between them.

The chain links TRBV5-1 to TRBJ1-2; 9 nucleotides align to TRBD1. V lost 0 bases and J lost 8; bases outside the gene matches: 11. Per the germline V gene, CDR1 is SGHRS and CDR2 is YFSETQ. There are 16 residues in the CDR3. CDR3 amino acids: CASSLAGQGTSSGYTF. The CDR3, as DNA: TGCGCCAGCAGCTTGGCAGGACAGGGGACTTCTTCCGGCTACACCTTC.

J is TRBJ1-1 and V is TRBV9; 8 bases align to TRBD1. Germline CDR1 and CDR2: SGDLS and YYNGEE. The CDR3 has 15 amino acids. J was trimmed by 2 bases and V by 0 bases; bases with no gene match: 3. CDR3 in DNA: TGTGCCAGCAGCGTAGAACCAGGGGGCAACACTGAAGCTTTCTTT. Translating gives CASSVEPGGNTEAFF.

The rearrangement links TRBV5-1 to TRBJ2-5; 9 nucleotides line up with TRBD1. This CDR3 is built from 16 residues. Germline V gene data show CDR1 as SGHRS and CDR2 as YFSETQ. Trimming at V came to 4 bases and at J to 5 bases, leaving 12 bases not matched to a gene. The CDR3 sequence: CASSLFPTGGDETQYF. The DNA of the CDR3 is TGCGCCAGCAGCCTATTTCCAACAGGGGGCGATGAGACCCAGTACTTC.

The chain joins TRBV4-1 to TRBJ2-2; 7 bases align to TRBD1. V lost 2 bases and J lost 6; bases outside the gene matches: 6. Germline V lookup: CDR1 MGHRA, CDR2 YSYEKL. The CDR3 extends over 15 amino acids. CDR3 DNA: TGCGCCAGCAGCCAAACCAGGGGGAGAGCCGGGGAGCTGTTTTTT. Amino acids: CASSQTRGRAGELFF.

The chain joins TRBV7-9 to TRBJ1-6; D is unresolved. Trimming removed 0 bases at V and 8 bases at J, with 8 bases between. This CDR3 has 14 amino acids. Germline V gene lookup returns CDR1 SEHNR and CDR2 FQNEAQ (reference sequence). The CDR3 here is CASSLAPIHSPLHF. Written as DNA, the CDR3 is TGTGCCAGCAGCTTAGCCCCAATCCATTCACCCCTCCACTTT.

The chain is built from TRBV19 and TRBJ1-2; TRBD1 matches 9 bases. V shed 3 bases and J 6 bases; nucleotides not matched to a gene: 14. The CDR3 totals 17 residues. Germline-derived CDR1 and CDR2 are LNHDA and SQIVND (reference sequence). The chain's CDR3 is CASSMGGQGGRTHGYTF. CDR3 sequence (DNA): TGTGCCAGTAGTATGGGGGGACAGGGAGGACGAACCCATGGCTACACCTTC.

This clone was detected a few times. The chain couples TRBV5-1 to TRBJ1-1; 10 nucleotides align to TRBD1. This CDR3 region has 16 residues. With V trimmed by 4 bases and J by 4 bases, 10 bases remained unmatched. Germline CDR1 and CDR2: SGHRS and YFSETQ. CDR3 nucleotides: TGCGCCAGCAGCGGGGGACAGGGGTTAGGGCGCACTGAAGCTTTCTTT. Protein sequence: CASSGGQGLGRTEAFF.

The CDR3, as DNA: TGTGCCAGCAGCTTAGCAGGGGCGAGGGCGGATACGCAGTATTTT. As protein: CASSLAGARADTQYF. The chain employs TRBV13 and TRBJ2-3; D perhaps matches TRBD1 (6 bases). Trimming removed 1 base from V and 6 bases from J, with 14 bases in between. The CDR3 covers 15 residues. Germline lookup yields CDR1 PRHDT and CDR2 FYEKMQ (reference sequence).

J is TRBJ1-1 and V is TRBV11-2; no clear D. The CDR3 has 14 residues. The germline V gene encodes CDR1 SGHAT and CDR2 FQNNGV. Trimming stripped 3 bases from V and 4 bases from J, with 12 bases between. The CDR3 protein is CASSFRVLSTEAFF. In DNA, the CDR3 is TGTGCCAGCAGCTTCCGGGTCCTCAGCACTGAAGCTTTCTTT. Using reference TRBV11-2 and TRBJ1-1 for the parts outside the CDR3, the full variable domain is EAGVAQSPRYKIIEKRQSVAFWCNPISGHATLYWYQQILGQGPKLLIQFQNNGVVDDSQLPKDRFSAERLKGVDSTLKIQPAKLEDSAVYLCASSFRVLSTEAFFGQGTRLTVV.

V is TRBV5-1 and J is TRBJ1-2, with 7 bases matching TRBD1. V gave up 4 bases and J gave up 4 bases; unmatched junction bases: 7. CDR3 length: 14 residues. Germline V gives CDR1 SGHRS, CDR2 YFSETQ. The chain's CDR3 is CASSPGQATYGYTF. The CDR3 DNA reads TGCGCCAGCAGCCCTGGACAGGCGACCTATGGCTACACCTTC. The full variable domain, completed using reference TRBV5-1 and TRBJ1-2, is KAGVTQTPRYLIKTRGQQVTLSCSPISGHRSVSWYQQTPGQGLQFLFEYFSETQRNKGNFPGRFSGRQFSNSRSEMNVSTLELGDSALYLCASSPGQATYGYTFGSGTRLTVV.

The chain couples TRBV19 to TRBJ2-1; no reliable D call. CDR1 is LNHDA and CDR2 is SQIVND in the germline V gene (reference sequence). CDR3 size: 15 residues. Trimming left V 4 bases short and J 4 bases short, with 14 bases between. CDR3 amino acids: CASSNVGDSYNEQFF. The CDR3 DNA follows: TGTGCCAGTAGTAACGTCGGAGATTCGTACAATGAGCAGTTCTTC.

This clone was observed once. The chain recombines TRBV2 with TRBJ1-1, with D perhaps matching TRBD1 (6 bases). The germline V gene has CDR1 SNHLY and CDR2 FYNNEI. This CDR3 has 15 amino acids. The germline V and J ends were trimmed by 7 bases and 3 bases, with 18 bases remaining between them. The CDR3 loop is CASKVGGPLDTEAFF. The CDR3 DNA reads TGTGCCAGCAAAGTCGGGGGGCCTCTCGACACTGAAGCTTTCTTT. The entire variable domain, with the rest obtained from reference TRBV2 and TRBJ1-1, is as follows: EPEVTQTPSHQVTQMGQEVILRCVPISNHLYFYWYRQILGQKVEFLVSFYNNEISEKSEIFDDQFSVERPDGSNFTLKIRSTKLEDSAMYFCASKVGGPLDTEAFFGQGTRLTVV.

The rearrangement uses TRBV6-6 and TRBJ1-1; the match to TRBD1 covers 10 bases. The J segment lost 3 bases and the V segment lost 6 bases, leaving 10 bases of the junction unmatched. CDR1 and CDR2 from the germline V gene are MNHNY and SVGAGI (reference sequence). There are 16 residues in the CDR3. CDR3 sequence: CASSSLYGTGDTEAFF. CDR3 bases: TGTGCCAGCAGCTCGTTGTATGGGACAGGGGACACTGAAGCTTTCTTT.

The V gene is TRBV3-1 (or the pseudogene TRBV3-2), the J gene TRBJ1-6, with D maybe TRBD1 (6 bases). The germline V gene encodes CDR1 LGHDT and CDR2 YNNKEL (reference sequence). The CDR3 has 15 amino acids. The V and J ends lost 4 bases and 5 bases respectively, with 12 bases between them. The CDR3 spells CASSRGTSNNSPLHF. The CDR3 DNA follows: TGTGCCAGCAGCCGAGGGACATCCAATAATTCACCCCTCCACTTT.

The chain has TRBV9 and TRBJ2-1; 8 bases align to TRBD2. This CDR3 spans 15 amino acids. Germline CDR1 is SGDLS and CDR2 is YYNGEE. The V segment lost 0 bases and the J segment 4 bases; nucleotides outside the gene matches: 3. The CDR3 loop is CASSVGGLGYNEQFF. The CDR3 DNA is TGTGCCAGCAGCGTAGGGGGACTAGGTTACAATGAGCAGTTCTTC.

The chain combines TRBV4-1 with TRBJ2-5; D is possibly TRBD2 (5 bases). The CDR3 has 14 residues. The V gene lost 3 bases and the J gene lost 5 bases, with 13 bases spanning the gap. Germline CDR1 MGHRA, CDR2 YSYEKL. CDR3 residues: CASSQGPGSETQYF. DNA of the CDR3: TGCGCCAGCAGCCAGGGCCCGGGGAGCGAGACCCAGTACTTC.

The chain recombines TRBV24-1 with TRBJ2-7, with D tentatively TRBD1 (6 bases). The V gene lost 11 bases and the J gene lost 2 bases, with 18 bases spanning the gap. The CDR3 totals 14 residues. Germline V lookup: CDR1 KGHDR, CDR2 SFDVKD. CDR3 residues: CASQQGPPTYEQYF. The DNA for the CDR3 is TGTGCCAGTCAACAGGGCCCTCCGACCTACGAGCAGTACTTC.

This clone was observed a handful of times. The chain uses TRBV10-2 and TRBJ2-2, with D maybe TRBD1 (6 bases). CDR1 is WSHSY, CDR2 SAAADI, per germline. V was clipped by 4 bases and J by 2 bases, with 11 bases between them. The CDR3 extends over 15 amino acids. This chain's CDR3 is CASSARTANTGELFF. CDR3 DNA: TGCGCCAGCAGTGCCCGGACAGCTAACACCGGGGAGCTGTTTTTT.

V gene TRBV19 combines with J gene TRBJ1-2; the D is unclear. In germline, CDR1 is LNHDA, CDR2 SQIVND (reference sequence). This CDR3 is 12 amino acids long. V shed 3 bases and J shed 8 bases, with 10 bases lying between them. CDR3 in amino acids: CASSIMGRGYTF. The CDR3 nucleotides read TGTGCCAGTAGTATCATGGGCCGGGGCTACACCTTC.

The chain carries TRBV5-1 and TRBJ2-7; maybe TRBD1 (6 bases). CDR1 and CDR2 from the germline V gene are SGHRS and YFSETQ. The CDR3 contains 14 residues. V was pared by 1 base and J by 2 bases, with 10 bases between. In DNA, the CDR3 is TGCGCCAGCAGCTTGCAGGGGCCCACCTACGAGCAGTACTTC. It specifies CASSLQGPTYEQYF.

This rearrangement joins TRBV28 to TRBJ2-7, with no clear D. The CDR3 totals 12 residues. Trimming pared 4 bases from V and 6 bases from J, leaving 10 bases between. Per germline, CDR1 MDHEN and CDR2 SYDVKM. The CDR3 reads CASSSVIREQYF. CDR3 sequence (DNA): TGTGCCAGCAGTTCAGTAATCCGCGAGCAGTACTTC.

The chain uses TRBV18 and TRBJ1-6; D remains ambiguous. Germline V lookup: CDR1 KGHSH, CDR2 LQKENI. V was shortened by 2 bases and J by 3 bases, with 5 bases between the two germline ends. The CDR3 loop spans 14 amino acids. For the CDR3, the DNA is TGTGCCAGCTCACCAAGGAGCTATAATTCACCCCTCCACTTT. Its translation: CASSPRSYNSPLHF.

In its sample, this clone was seen once. The chain combines TRBV28 with TRBJ2-1; 13 bases map to TRBD2. There are 16 residues in the CDR3. V shed 5 bases and J 7 bases; nucleotides not matched to a gene: 8. CDR1 and CDR2 from the germline V gene are MDHEN and SYDVKM. CDR3 nucleotide sequence: TGTGCCAGCAGTCCAGGGACTAGCGGGGTCCAAAATGAGCAGTTCTTC. It yields the protein CASSPGTSGVQNEQFF.

In its sample, this clone was seen once. The V gene is TRBV3-1 (or the pseudogene TRBV3-2), the J gene TRBJ2-5; D gene unclear. Trimming shortened V by 7 bases and J by 2 bases, and 17 bases separated the two germline ends. The germline V gene has CDR1 LGHDT and CDR2 YNNKEL (reference sequence). This CDR3 has 15 amino acids. CDR3 region: CASTPQMVGQETQYF. In nucleotides, the CDR3 is TGTGCCAGCACCCCTCAAATGGTCGGGCAAGAGACCCAGTACTTC.

The genes are TRBV19 and TRBJ2-7; weak D call: TRBD1 (6 bases). Trimming cost V 1 base and J 4 bases, with 14 bases left between them. Looked up from germline, CDR1 is LNHDA and CDR2 is SQIVND (reference sequence). The CDR3 runs to 15 residues. CDR3 nucleotide sequence: TGTGCCAGTAGTATAGGGGCAGGGGCCATTTACGAGCAGTACTTC. Translation: CASSIGAGAIYEQYF. The variable domain in full, completed from reference TRBV19 and TRBJ2-7, reads DGGITQSPKYLFRKEGQNVTLSCEQNLNHDAMYWYRQDPGQGLRLIYYSQIVNDFQKGDIAEGYSVSREKKESFPLTVTSAQKNPTAFYLCASSIGAGAIYEQYFGPGTRLTVT.

V is TRBV19 and J is TRBJ1-1; possible D gene TRBD1, 5 bases. CDR1 and CDR2 from the germline V gene are LNHDA and SQIVND (reference sequence). Trimming cost V 3 bases and J 2 bases, with 19 bases left between them. This CDR3 has 17 residues. CDR3 nucleotide sequence: TGTGCCAGTAGTATCCTAGCGGGGCAGGCCATCAACACTGAAGCTTTCTTT. As protein: CASSILAGQAINTEAFF.